This TCR beta chain was recorded in a study of Graves' ophthalmopathy and Graves' hyperthyroidism. Study-wide results and limits: Separation of ophthalmopathy from stable hyperthyroidism was achieved by a 13-signature model, at roughly 88% sensitivity and around 81% specificity.

As concerns this clonotype: Its antigen remains unidentified. This clone may be a read error of a much larger clone one base away.

Aged 18 to 65, hyperthyroidism patients had been newly diagnosed, with under 2 months' duration. CDR3 length: 12 residues. Germline V gene data show CDR1 as SQVTM and CDR2 as ANQGSEA. RNA transcripts yielded amplified TCR beta CDR3 regions. A first-round RT-PCR used HTBI primers, followed by a second-round multiplex PCR. A single record per CDR3 protein comes from TCRdb applying MiXCR to the multiplex PCR reads. This table has 300,000 to 400,000 distinct CDR3 sequences, approximately 17% appearing once. This sequence originates from an adult woman with stable Graves' hyperthyroidism. The sequencing input was peripheral blood. This chain joins TRBV29-1 and TRBJ2-5; D may be TRBD1 (6 bases). The CDR3 DNA reads TGCAGCGGATACAGGGCTGGCGAGACCCAGGACTTC. It translates to CSGYRAGETQDF.